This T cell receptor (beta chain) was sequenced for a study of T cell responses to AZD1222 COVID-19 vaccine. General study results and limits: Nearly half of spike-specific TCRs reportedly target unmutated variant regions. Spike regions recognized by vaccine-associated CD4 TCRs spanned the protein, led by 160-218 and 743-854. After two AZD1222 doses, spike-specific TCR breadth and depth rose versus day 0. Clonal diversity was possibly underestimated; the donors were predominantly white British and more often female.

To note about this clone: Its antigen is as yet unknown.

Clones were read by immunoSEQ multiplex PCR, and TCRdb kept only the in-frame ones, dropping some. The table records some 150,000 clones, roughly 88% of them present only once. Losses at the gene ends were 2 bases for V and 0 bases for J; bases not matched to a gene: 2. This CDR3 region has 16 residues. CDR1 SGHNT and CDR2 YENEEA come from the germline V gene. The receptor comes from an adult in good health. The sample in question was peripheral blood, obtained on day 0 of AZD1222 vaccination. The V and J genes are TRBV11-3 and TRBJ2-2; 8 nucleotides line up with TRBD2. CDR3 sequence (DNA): TGTGCCAGCAGCTTAAAAGCGGGGGCGAACACCGGGGAGCTGTTTTTT. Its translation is CASSLKAGANTGELFF.